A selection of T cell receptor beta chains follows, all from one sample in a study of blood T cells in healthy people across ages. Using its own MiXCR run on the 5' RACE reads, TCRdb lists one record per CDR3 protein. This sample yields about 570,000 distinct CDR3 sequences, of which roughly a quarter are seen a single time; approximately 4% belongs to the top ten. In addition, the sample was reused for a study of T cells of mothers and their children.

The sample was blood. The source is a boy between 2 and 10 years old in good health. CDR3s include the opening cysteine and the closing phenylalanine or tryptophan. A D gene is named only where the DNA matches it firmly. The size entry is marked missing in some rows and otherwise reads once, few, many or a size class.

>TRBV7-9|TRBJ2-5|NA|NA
CASSLAFWELYTQETQYF
TGTGCCAGCAGCTTAGCGTTTTGGGAGCTCTACACTCAAGAGACCCAGTACTTC
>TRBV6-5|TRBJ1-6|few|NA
CASSLGQSSYNSPLHF
TGTGCCAGCAGCCTAGGACAAAGCTCCTATAATTCACCCCTCCACTTT
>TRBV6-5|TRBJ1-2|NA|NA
CASSVDGGLRSYTF
TGTGCCAGCAGTGTGGACGGCGGCCTTCGAAGCTACACCTTC
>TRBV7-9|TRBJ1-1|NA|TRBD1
CASSNDRGGSSAFF
TGTGCCAGCAGCAACGACAGGGGCGGGTCATCAGCTTTCTTT
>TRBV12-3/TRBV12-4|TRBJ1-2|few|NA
CASSFEGNGYTF
TGTGCCAGCAGTTTTGAAGGGAATGGCTACACCTTC
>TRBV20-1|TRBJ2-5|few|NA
CSASRRYQETQYF
TGCAGTGCTAGTCGGCGGTACCAAGAGACCCAGTACTTC
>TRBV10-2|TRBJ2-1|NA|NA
CASSDWTSSYNEQFF
TGCGCCAGCAGTGATTGGACCAGCTCCTACAATGAGCAGTTCTTC
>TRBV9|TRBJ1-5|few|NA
CASSERDSKSNQPQHF
TGTGCCAGCAGCGAACGGGACTCCAAAAGCAATCAGCCCCAGCATTTT
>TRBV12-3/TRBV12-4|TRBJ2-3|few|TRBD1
CASADRGDTQYF
TGTGCCAGCGCCGACAGGGGGGATACGCAGTATTTT
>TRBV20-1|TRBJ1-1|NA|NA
CSARAVTGDTEAFF
TGCAGTGCTAGAGCCGTGACAGGAGACACTGAAGCTTTCTTT
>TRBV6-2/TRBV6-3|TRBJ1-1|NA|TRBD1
CASSYLRRQGYAEAFF
TGTGCCAGCAGCTACCTACGACGACAGGGTTACGCTGAAGCTTTCTTT
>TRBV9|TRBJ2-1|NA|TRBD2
CASSVGTSGGSPYNEQFF
TGTGCCAGCAGCGTGGGGACTAGCGGGGGGTCACCCTACAATGAGCAGTTCTTC
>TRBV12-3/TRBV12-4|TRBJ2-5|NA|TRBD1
CASSLAGRTGVQETQYF
TGTGCCAGCAGTTTAGCGGGGAGGACAGGGGTCCAAGAGACCCAGTACTTC
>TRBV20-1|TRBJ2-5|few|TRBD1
CSAYQGTGRKMAQYF
TGCAGTGCTTATCAGGGGACAGGGAGGAAGATGGCCCAGTACTTC
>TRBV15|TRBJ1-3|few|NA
CATSRDDKAVGGNTIYF
TGTGCCACCAGCAGAGACGACAAGGCGGTTGGTGGAAACACCATATATTTT
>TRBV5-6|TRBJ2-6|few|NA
CAGSPDGANVLTF
TGTGCCGGCAGCCCTGATGGGGCCAACGTCCTGACTTTC
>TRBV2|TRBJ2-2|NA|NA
CASRAYYYTGELLF
TGTGCCAGCAGGGCCTATTATTACACCGGGGAGCTGCTTTTT
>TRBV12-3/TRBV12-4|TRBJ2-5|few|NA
CASSFGHPCF
TGTGCCAGCAGTTTCGGACACCCGTGCTTC
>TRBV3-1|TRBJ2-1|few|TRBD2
CASSQPGTSLFF
TGTGCCAGCAGCCAACCCGGGACTAGCCTGTTCTTC
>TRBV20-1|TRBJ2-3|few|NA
CSARTGTYTDTQYF
TGCAGTGCTCGGACCGGGACCTACACCGATACGCAGTATTTT
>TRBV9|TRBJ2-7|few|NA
CASSPPGIAYEQYF
TGTGCCAGCAGCCCGCCCGGGATAGCCTACGAGCAGTACTTC
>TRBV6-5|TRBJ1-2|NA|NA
CASSWGRGIYGYTF
TGTGCCAGCAGTTGGGGCAGGGGAATCTATGGCTACACCTTC
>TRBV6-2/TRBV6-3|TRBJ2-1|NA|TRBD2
CASSYAVPTSTIGEQFF
TGTGCCAGCAGTTACGCAGTTCCGACTAGCACAATAGGTGAGCAGTTCTTC
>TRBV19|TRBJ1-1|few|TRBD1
CASGQGRGNTEAFF
TGTGCCAGCGGACAGGGTCGAGGGAACACTGAAGCTTTCTTT
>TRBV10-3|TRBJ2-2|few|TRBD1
CAISDPTGMNTGELFF
TGTGCCATCAGTGACCCGACAGGGATGAACACCGGGGAGCTGTTTTTT
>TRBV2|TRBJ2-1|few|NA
CASRRGGTYNEQFF
TGTGCCAGCAGGAGGGGGGGGACCTACAATGAGCAGTTCTTC